Listed below are T cell receptor beta chains from one sample, sequenced in a study of T cell responses to AZD1222 COVID-19 vaccine. Sequencing used immunoSEQ multiplex PCR; TCRdb keeps in-frame clones, though not all of them. The table records approximately 70,000 clones, around 87% of them present only once. The source was peripheral blood, collected on day 0 of AZD1222 vaccination. The receptors stem from an adult in good health. Each CDR3 is given with its conserved first and last residue. Fields, in order: CDR3 protein, CDR3 DNA, J gene, V gene, clone size, D gene. A D gene is named only where the DNA matches it firmly. Part of the rows lack a size; the others show once, few, many or a class for expanded clones.

CASSLNTYEQYF,TGTGCCAGCAGCCTCAACACCTACGAGCAGTACTTC,TRBJ2-7,TRBV11-2,once,.
CASSLGSTEAFF,TGTGCCAGCAGCCTTGGGAGCACTGAAGCTTTCTTT,TRBJ1-1,TRBV5-5,.,.
CASSRDVATDTQYF,TGTGCCAGCAGCCGTGACGTGGCTACAGATACGCAGTATTTT,TRBJ2-3,TRBV7-2,.,.
CASSPLGGGNQPQHF,TGTGCCAGCAGTCCCCTTGGAGGGGGCAATCAGCCCCAGCATTTT,TRBJ1-5,TRBV28,.,.
CASSLTSGGDEQFF,TGTGCCAGCAGCTTAACTAGCGGGGGGGATGAGCAGTTCTTC,TRBJ2-1,TRBV11-2,.,TRBD2
CASSLRQGADTQYF,TGTGCCAGCAGTCTGCGACAGGGTGCAGATACGCAGTATTTT,TRBJ2-3,TRBV27,.,TRBD1
CAWSVERGQPQHF,TGTGCCTGGAGTGTTGAGCGGGGTCAGCCCCAGCATTTT,TRBJ1-5,TRBV30,.,.
CASSEDIRFYEQYF,TGTGCCAGCAGTGAAGACATACGCTTTTACGAGCAGTACTTC,TRBJ2-7,TRBV6-1,.,.
CASSIGGGQFYGYTF,TGTGCCAGTAGTATAGGAGGGGGACAGTTCTATGGCTACACCTTC,TRBJ1-2,TRBV19,.,TRBD1
CASSLAVNTEAFF,TGCGCCAGCAGCTTGGCGGTGAACACTGAAGCTTTCTTT,TRBJ1-1,TRBV5-1,.,.
CASSQVGGSDYGYTF,TGCGCCAGCAGCCAAGTAGGCGGGTCCGACTATGGCTACACCTTC,TRBJ1-2,TRBV4-1,.,.